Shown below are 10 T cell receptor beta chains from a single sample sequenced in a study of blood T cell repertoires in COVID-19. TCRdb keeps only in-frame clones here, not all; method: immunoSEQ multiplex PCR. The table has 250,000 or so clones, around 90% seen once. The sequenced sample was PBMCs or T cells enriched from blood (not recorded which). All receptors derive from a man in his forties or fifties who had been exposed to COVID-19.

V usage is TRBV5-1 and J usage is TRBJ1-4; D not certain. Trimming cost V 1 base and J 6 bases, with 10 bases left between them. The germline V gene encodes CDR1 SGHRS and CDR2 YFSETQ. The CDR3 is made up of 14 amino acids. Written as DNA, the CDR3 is TGCGCCAGCAGCTTGACGGGTGGAGATGAAAAACTGTTTTTT. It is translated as CASSLTGGDEKLFF.

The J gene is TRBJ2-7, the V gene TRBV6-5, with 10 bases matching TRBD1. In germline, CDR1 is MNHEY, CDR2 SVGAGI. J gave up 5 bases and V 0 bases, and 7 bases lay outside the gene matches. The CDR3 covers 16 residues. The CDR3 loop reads CASSYSMGQGFDEQYF. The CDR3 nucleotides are TGTGCCAGCAGTTACTCGATGGGACAGGGGTTTGACGAGCAGTACTTC.

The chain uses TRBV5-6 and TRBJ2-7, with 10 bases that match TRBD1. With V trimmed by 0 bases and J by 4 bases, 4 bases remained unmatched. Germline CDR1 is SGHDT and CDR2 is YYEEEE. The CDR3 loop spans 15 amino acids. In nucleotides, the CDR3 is TGTGCCAGCAGCTTGGAGGGACAGGGGAGGTACGAGCAGTACTTC. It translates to CASSLEGQGRYEQYF.

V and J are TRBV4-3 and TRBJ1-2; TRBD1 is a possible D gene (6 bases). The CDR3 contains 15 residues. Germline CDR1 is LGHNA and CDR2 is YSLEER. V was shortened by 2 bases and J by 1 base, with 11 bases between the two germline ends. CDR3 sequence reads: CASSQTGPFNYGYTF. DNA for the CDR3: TGCGCCAGCAGCCAAACAGGGCCTTTTAACTATGGCTACACCTTC.

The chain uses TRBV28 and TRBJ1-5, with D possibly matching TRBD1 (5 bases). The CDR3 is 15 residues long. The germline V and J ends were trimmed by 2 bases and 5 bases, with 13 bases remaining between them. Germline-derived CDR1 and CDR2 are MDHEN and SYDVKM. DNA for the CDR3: TGTGCCAGCAGTTTAAGTTTCAGGGTGCATCAGCCCCAGCATTTT. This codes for CASSLSFRVHQPQHF.

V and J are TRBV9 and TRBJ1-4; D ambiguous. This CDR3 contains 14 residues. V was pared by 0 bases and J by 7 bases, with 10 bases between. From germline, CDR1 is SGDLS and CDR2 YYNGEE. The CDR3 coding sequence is TGTGCCAGCAGCGTAGGCGCGGAGGGTGAAAAACTGTTTTTT. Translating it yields CASSVGAEGEKLFF.

The CDR3: CASSLLERASYNEQFF. The CDR3 bases are TGTGCCAGCAGCCTGCTGGAGCGCGCCTCCTACAATGAGCAGTTCTTC. The chain is built from TRBV14 and TRBJ2-1; the D is unclear. The V gene lost 4 bases and the J gene lost 0 bases, with 13 bases spanning the gap. This CDR3 contains 16 residues. Germline V gene data show CDR1 as SGHDN and CDR2 as FVKESK.

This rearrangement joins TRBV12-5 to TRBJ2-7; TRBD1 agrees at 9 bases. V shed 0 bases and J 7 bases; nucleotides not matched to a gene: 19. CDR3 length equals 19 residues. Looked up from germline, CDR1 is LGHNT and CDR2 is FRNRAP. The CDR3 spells CASGLVNFGTGNIRWEQYF. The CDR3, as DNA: TGTGCTAGTGGTTTGGTCAATTTCGGGACAGGGAACATACGATGGGAGCAGTACTTC.

In DNA, the CDR3 is TGTGCCATCAGTGGAAAGGGGATCACTGAAGCTTTCTTT. Translated, it gives CAISGKGITEAFF. The gene calls are TRBV10-3 and TRBJ1-1; tentative D call: TRBD1 (5 bases). The V end lost 4 bases, the J end lost 4 bases, and 10 bases lay between the germline ends. The germline V gene encodes CDR1 ENHRY and CDR2 SYGVKD. The CDR3 has 13 amino acids.

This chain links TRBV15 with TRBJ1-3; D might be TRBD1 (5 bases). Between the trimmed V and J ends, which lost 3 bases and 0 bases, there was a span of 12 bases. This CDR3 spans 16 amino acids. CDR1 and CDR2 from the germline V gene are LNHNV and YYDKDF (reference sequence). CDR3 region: CATSRWGVSSGNTIYF. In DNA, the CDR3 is TGTGCCACCAGCAGGTGGGGGGTTTCCTCTGGAAACACCATATATTTT.